The rows below give T cell receptor beta chains drawn from one sample of a study of T cell changes during pregnancy in multiple sclerosis. Measured with immunoSEQ multiplex PCR; TCRdb has only the in-frame clones, and not every one. The data hold approximately 70,000 clones, with approximately 90% observed a single time. Sequences were derived from peripheral blood, sampled in the first trimester of pregnancy. These TCRs come from a female donor in good health, enrolled as a control in a pregnancy study. CDR3s include the opening cysteine and the closing phenylalanine or tryptophan. Fields, in order: CDR3 protein, CDR3 DNA, D gene, J gene, V gene, CDR3 length. D genes are given only for firm matches.

cdr3_aa: CASGLEPTSGRDNEQFF
cdr3_nt: TGTGCTAGTGGTTTGGAACCTACTAGCGGACGAGACAATGAGCAGTTCTTC
d_call: TRBD2
j_call: TRBJ2-1
v_call: TRBV12-5
cdr3_length: 17

cdr3_aa: CASTFGGQGASGNQPQHF
cdr3_nt: TGTGCCAGTACCTTCGGGGGACAGGGAGCATCCGGCAATCAGCCCCAGCATTTT
d_call: TRBD1
j_call: TRBJ1-5
v_call: TRBV19
cdr3_length: 18

cdr3_aa: CASSVDTENTEAFF
cdr3_nt: TGTGCCAGCAGCGTAGATACAGAAAACACTGAAGCTTTCTTT
d_call: .
j_call: TRBJ1-1
v_call: TRBV9
cdr3_length: 14

cdr3_aa: CASSLLGTSGRWGNEQFF
cdr3_nt: TGCGCCAGCAGCCTTCTCGGGACTAGCGGGAGATGGGGCAATGAGCAGTTCTTC
d_call: TRBD2
j_call: TRBJ2-1
v_call: TRBV4-1
cdr3_length: 18

cdr3_aa: CASSQSLAGWASNEQFF
cdr3_nt: TGTGCCAGCAGCCAGTCCCTTGCGGGATGGGCTAGCAATGAGCAGTTCTTC
d_call: .
j_call: TRBJ2-1
v_call: TRBV14
cdr3_length: 17

cdr3_aa: CASSLEARNTGELFF
cdr3_nt: TGCGCCAGCAGCTTAGAAGCGCGTAACACCGGGGAGCTGTTTTTT
d_call: .
j_call: TRBJ2-2
v_call: TRBV5-1
cdr3_length: 15

cdr3_aa: CASSSLAVYQETQYF
cdr3_nt: TGTGCCAGCAGCTCCCTAGCGGTGTACCAAGAGACCCAGTACTTC
d_call: TRBD2
j_call: TRBJ2-5
v_call: TRBV13
cdr3_length: 15

cdr3_aa: CASRQTSGSRGTGELFF
cdr3_nt: TGTGCCAGCAGGCAGACTAGCGGGAGCAGAGGAACCGGGGAGCTGTTTTTT
d_call: TRBD2
j_call: TRBJ2-2
v_call: TRBV7-9
cdr3_length: 17

cdr3_aa: CASSGQPSPLHF
cdr3_nt: TGTGCCAGCTCGGGACAGCCTTCACCCCTCCACTTT
d_call: TRBD1
j_call: TRBJ1-6
v_call: TRBV6-1
cdr3_length: 12

cdr3_aa: CASSVPSAETQYF
cdr3_nt: TGTGCCAGCAGTGTCCCTAGCGCAGAGACCCAGTACTTC
d_call: .
j_call: TRBJ2-5
v_call: TRBV6-1
cdr3_length: 13

cdr3_aa: CATSGLGTGGWYEQYF
cdr3_nt: TGTGCCACCAGCGGACTGGGGACAGGGGGCTGGTACGAGCAGTACTTC
d_call: TRBD1
j_call: TRBJ2-7
v_call: TRBV15
cdr3_length: 16

cdr3_aa: CASRRDRFEAFF
cdr3_nt: TGTGCCAGCAGGCGGGACCGCTTTGAAGCTTTCTTT
d_call: .
j_call: TRBJ1-1
v_call: TRBV6-5
cdr3_length: 12